Listed below are T cell receptor beta chains from one sample, sequenced in a study of T cells in Graves' hyperthyroidism and ophthalmopathy. In TCRdb, the multiplex PCR reads were re-called with MiXCR into one record per CDR3 protein. The sample lists about 690,000 distinct CDR3 sequences; approximately 15% were seen once. The sequenced sample consisted of blood. The receptors stem from a man aged 50 or older with Graves' hyperthyroidism. CDR3s include the opening cysteine and the closing phenylalanine or tryptophan. D genes are given only for firm matches. Size tells how often a clone was seen (once, few, many) or the class of an expanded clone, and some rows leave it out.

d_call clone_size j_call v_call cdr3_nt cdr3_aa
TRBD2 few TRBJ2-5 TRBV20-1 TGCAGTGCAGACCCCGGGACTAGCGGGAGGGTCGTGGAGACCCAGTACTTC CSADPGTSGRVVETQYF
NA many TRBJ1-6 TRBV2 TGTGCCAGCAGGCTCGGGAGGAATTCACCCCTCCACTTT CASRLGRNSPLHF
NA many TRBJ2-1 TRBV28 TGTGCCAGCAGTTGGGACTCATCCTACAATGAGCAGTTCTTC CASSWDSSYNEQFF
TRBD2 many TRBJ2-1 TRBV19 TGTGCCAGTAGTATACTAGGGACTAGCGGGAGGGCCCTCGGGAATGAGCAGTTCTTC CASSILGTSGRALGNEQFF
NA few TRBJ2-3 TRBV15 TGTGCCACCAGCAGGGGTCAGGGGACCACAGATACGCAGTATTTT CATSRGQGTTDTQYF
NA many TRBJ2-1 TRBV2 TGTGCCAGCAGTGCGGCCTGGACCAATGAGCAGTTCTTC CASSAAWTNEQFF
NA few TRBJ2-7 TRBV20-1 TGCAGTGCTAGAAGATTGGACAGCTCCTACGAGCAGTACTTC CSARRLDSSYEQYF
NA many TRBJ2-3 TRBV7-3 TGTGCCAGCACCCTAGGGGGGAATGGAGATACGCAGTATTTT CASTLGGNGDTQYF
TRBD1 NA TRBJ1-1 TRBV11-2 TGTGCCAGCAGTTACCCCGGGACAGGGGGGGTGAACACTGAAGCTTTCTTT CASSYPGTGGVNTEAFF
NA many TRBJ1-2 TRBV11-2 TGTGCCAGCAGCTCACCCACAGGACCTATAACCGGCTACACCTTC CASSSPTGPITGYTF
TRBD2 few TRBJ2-1 TRBV3-1 TGTGCCAGCAGCCCACAGGGACTAGCGGTTAATGAACAGTTCTTC CASSPQGLAVNEQFF
TRBD2 NA TRBJ2-1 TRBV24-1 TGTGCCACTAGCGTTACTAGCGGGAGGAACAATGAGCAGTTCTTC CATSVTSGRNNEQFF
NA many TRBJ2-7 TRBV11-2 TGTGCCAGCAGCTTCGTTGAGTCAGCCTACGAGCAGTACTTC CASSFVESAYEQYF
NA NA TRBJ2-7 TRBV5-1 TGCGCCAGCAGCTTGGAGACAGTTCAGGGCGAGCAGTACTTC CASSLETVQGEQYF
TRBD1 few TRBJ1-4 TRBV10-3 TGTGCCATCAGAGATCCGGGACAGGGTGAAAAACTGTTTTTT CAIRDPGQGEKLFF
NA few TRBJ2-2 TRBV19 TGTGCCAGTAGTCCCGGGGAGCAGGCGAACACCGGGGAGCTGTTTTTT CASSPGEQANTGELFF
TRBD2 NA TRBJ2-7 TRBV2 TGTGCCAGCAACGAGCGGGGCCTGGGGCAGTACTTC CASNERGLGQYF
NA many TRBJ2-3 TRBV7-8 TGTGCCAGCAGCTCCTCGGGTTTAAAGACAGATACGCAGTATTTT CASSSSGLKTDTQYF
NA many TRBJ2-7 TRBV28 TGTGCCAGCAGCCCCCCTTACGGCAGCATTTACGAGCAGTACTTC CASSPPYGSIYEQYF
TRBD1 few TRBJ2-5 TRBV2 TGTGCCAGCAGTACCACAGGGGACGGGACCCAGTACTTC CASSTTGDGTQYF
NA many TRBJ2-2 TRBV12-3/TRBV12-4 TGTGCCAGCAGCCCCATGAACACCGGGGAGCTGTTTTTT CASSPMNTGELFF
NA NA TRBJ2-3 TRBV5-4 TGTGCCACATCTTCGGGGCGCCGGAGCACAGATACGCAGTATTTT CATSSGRRSTDTQYF
NA NA TRBJ2-1 TRBV7-3 TGTGCCAGCAGCCCCTATGGCGTCTACAATGAGCAGTTCTTC CASSPYGVYNEQFF
NA NA TRBJ2-2 TRBV20-1 TGCAGTGCTAGAGATCGAAAGAGGGGGAACACCGGGGAGCTGTTTTTT CSARDRKRGNTGELFF
TRBD2 many TRBJ2-1 TRBV20-1 TGCAGTGCTAGAGTGGCTAGCGGGAGGGGTGCCTACAATGAGCAGTTCTTC CSARVASGRGAYNEQFF
NA NA TRBJ1-2 TRBV28 TGTGCCAGCAGTTTAGGACGGGCGACGGGAGACTACACCTTC CASSLGRATGDYTF
TRBD2 NA TRBJ2-1 TRBV28 TGTGCCAGCAGGCAGGGGGGACTAGCGTACAATGAGCAGTTCTTC CASRQGGLAYNEQFF
NA NA TRBJ1-2 TRBV6-2/TRBV6-3 TGTGCCAGCAGAACTTCCCGGGGGGGCTACACCTTC CASRTSRGGYTF
NA few TRBJ2-7 TRBV6-1 TGTGCCAGCAGTCGACGGGCAACCTACGAGCAGTACTTC CASSRRATYEQYF
NA many TRBJ2-3 TRBV2 TGTGCCAGCAGTGCGATCCTAGCGAGAACAGATACGCAGTATTTT CASSAILARTDTQYF
TRBD2 NA TRBJ2-5 TRBV10-3 TGTGCCAGCACCCGCGGGAGGAACCAAGAGACCCAGTACTTC CASTRGRNQETQYF
NA NA TRBJ1-4 TRBV16 TGTGCCAGCAGCCAATTCAACGAAAAACTGTTTTTT CASSQFNEKLFF
TRBD1 many TRBJ1-4 TRBV2 TGTGCCAGCAAACAGGGGGCTAATGAAAAACTGTTTTTT CASKQGANEKLFF
TRBD1 many TRBJ1-2 TRBV2 TGTGCCAGCACTACGGGACAGCGAAACTATGGCTACACCTTC CASTTGQRNYGYTF
NA NA TRBJ2-7 TRBV10-3 TGTGCCATTGGTGGAGGCTACGAGCAGTACTTC CAIGGGYEQYF
TRBD2 NA TRBJ2-3 TRBV10-1 TGCGCCAGCAGTGCGGGAGGGCGAGAAGCTACGCAGTATTTT CASSAGGREATQYF
NA many TRBJ1-1 TRBV27 TGTGCCAGCAGCTGGTCAGGGGCCACTGAAGCTTTCTTT CASSWSGATEAFF
NA many TRBJ2-5 TRBV11-2 TGTGCCAGCAGCTTTGAACAGGGCCTCCAAGAGACCCAGTACTTC CASSFEQGLQETQYF
NA many TRBJ1-2 TRBV2 TGTGCCAGCAGTGGATTGGACGGGCGTGACTATGGCTACACCTTC CASSGLDGRDYGYTF
TRBD2 many TRBJ2-7 TRBV7-2 TGTGCCAGCAGCTTTGCGGGAGGGCCTCATTACGAGCAGTACTTC CASSFAGGPHYEQYF
NA many TRBJ2-2 TRBV28 TGTGCCAGCCCCTCCCTGGCCGGGGAGCTGTTTTTT CASPSLAGELFF
NA many TRBJ2-7 TRBV5-1 TGCGCCAGCAGCTTGCGGCAGGGGAACGAGCAGTACTTC CASSLRQGNEQYF
NA many TRBJ2-3 TRBV28 TGTGCCAGCAGCACGAGAACCCTAACCGGGACACGCACAGATACGCAGTATTTT CASSTRTLTGTRTDTQYF
NA many TRBJ1-1 TRBV3-1 TGTGCCAGCAGCCAAGATAAGTCGGGGAGTCGCACTGAAGCTTTCTTT CASSQDKSGSRTEAFF